A single sample is the source of the 24 T cell receptor beta chains below, sequenced in a study of early T cells in non-severe SARS-CoV-2 infection. TCRdb ran MiXCR on the 5' RACE reads and lists one entry per CDR3 protein. The sample yields roughly 18,000 distinct CDR3 sequences, around 5.9% seen once. What was sequenced was whole blood. The receptors derive from an adult who was a healthcare worker with PCR-confirmed SARS-CoV-2 infection or an uninfected control (not recorded which).

The chain uses TRBV5-4 and TRBJ1-4; D is uncertain. The V end was cut by 1 base, the J end by 7 bases, with 14 bases between. Per germline, CDR1 SGHNT and CDR2 YYREEE (reference sequence). The CDR3 covers 15 residues. This CDR3 reads CASSLRPARGEKLFF. CDR3 sequence (DNA): TGTGCCAGCAGCTTGCGTCCGGCACGGGGTGAAAAACTGTTTTTT.

The chain carries TRBV4-1 and TRBJ2-1; D tentatively reads TRBD1 or TRBD2 (5 bases each). Germline V lookup: CDR1 MGHRA, CDR2 YSYEKL. V gave up 1 base and J gave up 9 bases, with 16 bases separating them. This CDR3 region has 15 residues. CDR3 amino acids: CASSQVLGPSIEQFF. Here the CDR3 DNA reads TGCGCCAGCAGCCAAGTCTTGGGACCCAGCATTGAGCAGTTCTTC.

This clonotype was observed many times. The CDR3 DNA reads TGTGCCAGCAGCCCAGGACTTTACAATGAGCAGTTCTTC. Protein product: CASSPGLYNEQFF. The chain uses TRBV5-5 and TRBJ2-1, with D possibly matching TRBD2 (5 bases). CDR1 and CDR2 (germline): SGHKS, YYEKEE (reference sequence). V shed 4 bases and J shed 4 bases, with 9 bases lying between them. This CDR3 has 13 amino acids.

About this clonotype itself: Being one base from a much bigger clone, this may be a read error. The rearrangement links TRBV28 to TRBJ2-3, with 8 nucleotides matching TRBD2. Germline V CDR1 and CDR2: MDHEN, SYDVKM. This CDR3 spans 16 amino acids. This CDR3 is CASSPQTSASTDTRYF. CDR3 DNA: TGTGCCAGCAGTCCGCAGACTAGCGCGTCTACAGATACGCGGTATTTT.

This clonotype was found many times. V is TRBV6-1 and J is TRBJ2-3, with D perhaps matching TRBD1 (5 bases). Trimming stripped 6 bases from V and 1 base from J, with 8 bases between. Looked up from germline, CDR1 is MNHNS and CDR2 is SASEGT. The CDR3 sequence is 13 residues long. The CDR3 spells CASSLQGTDTQYF. CDR3 in DNA: TGTGCCAGCAGCCTACAGGGCACAGATACGCAGTATTTT.

This clonotype came up many times. V and J are TRBV9 and TRBJ2-3, with D perhaps assigned TRBD1 or TRBD2 (5 bases each). V gave up 2 bases and J gave up 4 bases, with 8 bases separating them. Looked up from germline, CDR1 is SGDLS and CDR2 is YYNGEE. The CDR3 extends over 13 amino acids. The CDR3 nucleotides read TGTGCCAGCAGCGTGGGGACCCCAGATACGCAGTATTTT. Translated: CASSVGTPDTQYF.

There are many counts of this clonotype. The V and J genes are TRBV7-9 and TRBJ2-7; D assignment may be TRBD1 or TRBD2 (5 bases each). Germline V gene lookup returns CDR1 SEHNR and CDR2 FQNEAQ (reference sequence). Trimming removed 6 bases from V and 2 bases from J, with 11 bases in between. The length of the CDR3 is 13 residues. The CDR3 DNA is TGTGCCAGCAGGGGGACCGTGACCTACGAGCAGTACTTC. This translates into CASRGTVTYEQYF.

This clonotype was observed a few times. This chain joins TRBV19 and TRBJ1-2; D unresolved. CDR1 and CDR2 (germline): LNHDA, SQIVND (reference sequence). The CDR3 length is 13 residues. Trimming left V 3 bases short and J 1 base short, with 6 bases between. CDR3 amino acids: CASSIKSNYGYTF. In nucleotides, the CDR3 is TGTGCCAGTAGTATTAAGAGTAACTATGGCTACACCTTC.

This clonotype was detected a few times. This rearrangement joins TRBV6-6 to TRBJ2-7; D is perhaps TRBD2 (5 bases). V dropped 2 bases and J dropped 4 bases, with 12 bases sitting between them. The CDR3 totals 14 residues. Germline V gene data show CDR1 as MNHNY and CDR2 as SVGAGI (reference sequence). CDR3 DNA: TGTGCCAGCAGTTACGGTGGGAGTGGGTACGAGCAGTACTTC. This gives the protein CASSYGGSGYEQYF.

This clonotype was seen many times. J is TRBJ1-5 and V is TRBV27; D gene unclear. CDR1 and CDR2 (germline): MNHEY, SMNVEV (reference sequence). With 0 bases removed from V and 0 bases from J, the gap between germline ends came to 6 bases. This CDR3 has 15 residues. CDR3 sequence reads: CASSLSPYSNQPQHF. CDR3 nucleotide sequence: TGTGCCAGCAGTTTATCGCCCTATAGCAATCAGCCCCAGCATTTT.

This clonotype was found many times. At one end, the junction sequence differs from germline, possibly due to a read error. V is TRBV7-6 and J is TRBJ1-3, with D hard to call. This CDR3 is 15 amino acids long. Germline CDR1 SGHVS, CDR2 FNYEAQ. The CDR3 spells CASSLSSVSENTIYF. CDR3 DNA: TGTGCCAGCAGCTTATCGTCTGTCTCTGAAAACACCATATATTTT.

In this sample, this clonotype turned up many times. This chain uses TRBV4-1 with TRBJ2-2; 10 positions match TRBD2. CDR1 and CDR2 (germline): MGHRA, YSYEKL. CDR3 size: 16 residues. J was trimmed by 6 bases and V by 1 base; bases with no gene match: 5. CDR3 sequence: CASSQVASGSAGELFF. Here the CDR3 DNA reads TGCGCCAGCAGCCAAGTGGCTAGCGGGAGTGCCGGGGAGCTGTTTTTT.

There are many counts of this clonotype. The rearrangement uses TRBV25-1 and TRBJ2-7; maybe TRBD2 (6 bases). V was pared by 5 bases and J by 0 bases, with 17 bases between. The CDR3 sequence is 16 residues long. Per germline, CDR1 MGHDK and CDR2 SYGVNS. The CDR3 DNA is TGTGCCAGCAGTCCCCGGGACTCTCCGAGCTCCTACGAGCAGTACTTC. Translated: CASSPRDSPSSYEQYF.

This clonotype occurred many times. The chain links TRBV5-8 to TRBJ1-1, with 7 bases aligning to TRBD1. This CDR3 is 13 amino acids long. Germline assignment: CDR1 SGHTS and CDR2 YDEGEE. V was pared by 4 bases and J by 8 bases, with 8 bases of the junction left unmatched. CDR3 nucleotides: TGTGCCAGCAGCCAAGAGTGGGACAGAGAAGCTTTCTTT. Encoded protein: CASSQEWDREAFF.

This clonotype was recorded at least ten times. The CDR3 DNA is TGTGCCAGCAGTATTAGCGGGAGCTCCTACAATGAGCAGTTCTTC. It encodes CASSISGSSYNEQFF. The rearrangement joins TRBV6-2 or TRBV6-3 to TRBJ2-1; 9 bases line up with TRBD2. Trimming cost V 5 bases and J 0 bases; bases outside gene matches: 2. Germline V lookup: CDR1 MNHEY, CDR2 SVGEGT. This CDR3 has 15 amino acids.

This clonotype was seen a handful of times. The chain recombines TRBV15 with TRBJ2-1; tentative D call: TRBD1 (6 bases). The V gene lost 4 bases and the J gene lost 9 bases, with 22 bases spanning the gap. The CDR3 length is 16 residues. CDR1 and CDR2 from the germline V gene are LNHNV and YYDKDF (reference sequence). The CDR3 nucleotides are TGTGCCACCAGCAACCCCACGGGACAAACTTACGGTGAGCAGTTCTTC. It codes for CATSNPTGQTYGEQFF.

This clonotype was seen at least ten times. The V call is TRBV7-9, the J call TRBJ1-5; D ambiguous. CDR1 SEHNR and CDR2 FQNEAQ come from the germline V gene (reference sequence). There are 14 residues in the CDR3. V was shortened by 5 bases and J by 4 bases, with 12 bases between the two germline ends. CDR3 region: CASSLGNQNQPQHF. The DNA for the CDR3 is TGTGCCAGCAGCCTCGGAAATCAAAATCAGCCCCAGCATTTT.

The chain carries TRBV6-5 and TRBJ1-2; D not certain. This CDR3 contains 11 residues. Germline V gives CDR1 MNHEY, CDR2 SVGAGI. Trimming removed 9 bases at V and 0 bases at J, with 5 bases between. The CDR3: CARLANYGYTF. Here the CDR3 DNA reads TGTGCCAGGTTGGCTAACTATGGCTACACCTTC.

This chain uses TRBV5-1 with TRBJ2-5; 9 positions agree with TRBD1. V lost 0 bases and J lost 2; bases outside the gene matches: 2. This CDR3 spans 15 amino acids. The germline V gene encodes CDR1 SGHRS and CDR2 YFSETQ. CDR3 sequence (DNA): TGCGCCAGCAGCTTGGTGGGACAGGGACAAGAGACCCAGTACTTC. Residues: CASSLVGQGQETQYF.

This clonotype was counted at least ten times. The chain is built from TRBV5-1 and TRBJ1-1, with D unresolved. V was trimmed by 0 bases and J by 7 bases, leaving 13 bases between them. Germline V gene lookup returns CDR1 SGHRS and CDR2 YFSETQ. This CDR3 region has 14 residues. The CDR3 protein is CASSLGGKGDEAFF. The CDR3 coding sequence is TGCGCCAGCAGCTTGGGCGGCAAAGGTGATGAAGCTTTCTTT.

This clonotype was counted at least ten times. The rearrangement joins TRBV12-3 or TRBV12-4 to TRBJ1-1; D is unclear. With 3 bases removed from V and 7 bases from J, the gap between germline ends came to 12 bases. The CDR3 has 13 amino acids. The CDR3 DNA reads as TGTGCCAGCAGTTTCCCCTCTTTGAGTGAAGCTTTCTTT. Protein sequence: CASSFPSLSEAFF.

This clonotype showed up many times. J is TRBJ2-7 and V is TRBV11-2; no definite D call. This CDR3 is 13 amino acids long. The germline V gene encodes CDR1 SGHAT and CDR2 FQNNGV. Trimming removed 5 bases at V and 4 bases at J, with 12 bases between. CDR3 DNA: TGTGCCAGCAGCCTGTCGACCTATTACGAGCAGTACTTC. Its translation: CASSLSTYYEQYF.

This clonotype has a count of ten or more. V gene TRBV7-9 combines with J gene TRBJ2-5, with D perhaps TRBD1 (6 bases). The CDR3 is 14 amino acids. From germline, CDR1 is SEHNR and CDR2 FQNEAQ (reference sequence). V lost 5 bases to trimming and J lost 2 bases, with 12 bases between them. DNA for the CDR3: TGTGCCAGCAGCCTACGGACAGAACAAGAGACCCAGTACTTC. This translates into CASSLRTEQETQYF. Full variable domain (outside the CDR3, taken from reference TRBV7-9 and TRBJ2-5): DTGVSQNPRHKITKRGQNVTFRCDPISEHNRLYWYRQTLGQGPEFLTYFQNEAQLEKSRLLSDRFSAERPKGSFSTLEIQRTEQGDSAMYLCASSLRTEQETQYFGPGTRLLVL.

This clonotype was recorded at least ten times. The chain is built from TRBV11-3 and TRBJ1-5, with D unclear. V shed 9 bases and J shed 2 bases, with 26 bases lying between them. Germline V gene data show CDR1 as SGHNT and CDR2 as YENEEA. The CDR3 runs 18 residues. CDR3 sequence: CASPRRDLLTGGNQPQHF. The CDR3 DNA reads TGTGCCAGTCCTAGGAGGGATCTACTGACCGGGGGCAATCAGCCCCAGCATTTT.